These 29 T cell receptor beta chains share one sample of origin, sequenced in a study of T cells expressing NK-cell markers. TCRdb re-called the 5' RACE reads and catalogs CDR3 proteins one per entry, DNA excluded. This sample's table has 160,000 or so distinct CDR3 sequences. The sequenced sample consisted of blood T cells: a sorted CD56 or NKG2C T cell subset, CD4+ or CD8+ T cells, or bulk PBMC T cells (not recorded which). Receptors originate from a woman aged 18 to 69 in good health.

This chain connects TRBV7-9 to TRBJ1-1; TCRdb names TRBD1, which stays unverified in the absence of DNA. The CDR3 covers 16 residues. The germline V gene encodes CDR1 SEHNR and CDR2 FQNEAQ (reference sequence). The CDR3 here is CASSLKGTGRNTEAFF.

The rearrangement links TRBV6-6 to TRBJ1-2; without DNA, the TCRdb call of TRBD1 cannot be checked. CDR1 is MNHNY and CDR2 is SVGAGI in the germline V gene (reference sequence). This CDR3 is built from 13 residues. This CDR3 is CASSQGRGYGYTF.

The chain recombines TRBV7-3 with TRBJ1-1; the TRBD1 assignment by TCRdb is unverifiable without DNA. From germline, CDR1 is SGHTA and CDR2 FQGTGA. CDR3 length: 15 amino acids. The CDR3 loop is CASSLYQGALTEAFF.

This chain links TRBV7-8 with TRBJ1-1; TCRdb proposes TRBD1, but this gene call is untestable without DNA. CDR3 length: 16 residues. In germline, CDR1 is SGHVS, CDR2 FQNEAQ. CDR3 sequence reads: CASSLALGQRNTEAFF.

The genes are TRBV12-3 or TRBV12-4 and TRBJ2-2; TCRdb proposes TRBD2, but this gene call is untestable without DNA. The CDR3 is made up of 17 amino acids. CDR3 in amino acids: CASRLAGGPRLAGELFF.

The rearrangement links TRBV5-1 to TRBJ2-3; there is no DNA to check the TCRdb D call of TRBD1. CDR3 length: 16 amino acids. Germline V lookup: CDR1 SGHRS, CDR2 YFSETQ. Here the CDR3 reads CASSLGDTKLTDTQYF. Full variable domain (missing parts from reference TRBV5-1 and TRBJ2-3): KAGVTQTPRYLIKTRGQQVTLSCSPISGHRSVSWYQQTPGQGLQFLFEYFSETQRNKGNFPGRFSGRQFSNSRSEMNVSTLELGDSALYLCASSLGDTKLTDTQYFGPGTRLTVL.

V is TRBV5-1 and J is TRBJ2-7; TCRdb reports TRBD1, a call that lacks DNA to check it against. This CDR3 contains 14 residues. Germline V lookup: CDR1 SGHRS, CDR2 YFSETQ. CDR3 protein: CASSPREQAYEQYF.

This chain uses TRBV27 with TRBJ2-3; TCRdb designates TRBD2, a call that cannot be tested without DNA. The CDR3 length is 16 residues. CDR1 MNHEY and CDR2 SMNVEV come from the germline V gene (reference sequence). CDR3 sequence reads: CASSLLRLAGTDTQYF.

V usage is TRBV20-1 and J usage is TRBJ1-6. Germline CDR1 reads DFQATT; CDR2 reads SNEGSKA (reference sequence). The CDR3 is 15 amino acids. The CDR3 reads CSARETSSYNSPLHF.

By frequency, this clonotype is medium-sized. The chain recombines TRBV27 with TRBJ2-6. The CDR3 runs 13 residues. CDR1 and CDR2 (germline): MNHEY, SMNVEV (reference sequence). The CDR3 loop is CASSSSGANVLTF.

The rearrangement links TRBV6-1 to TRBJ1-2; TCRdb gives TRBD1 as the D gene, but with no DNA this cannot be confirmed. From germline, CDR1 is MNHNS and CDR2 SASEGT. The CDR3 runs 14 residues. The chain's CDR3 is CASSKRTGNYGYTF.

The rearrangement joins TRBV29-1 to TRBJ2-5; TCRdb's D call of TRBD1 is untestable without DNA. The germline gives CDR1 SQVTM, CDR2 ANQGSEA. This CDR3 spans 14 amino acids. This CDR3 is CSGSGQGIQETQYF.

The rearrangement joins TRBV6-4 to TRBJ1-5. From germline, CDR1 is MRHNA and CDR2 SNTAGT. This CDR3 spans 13 amino acids. CDR3 sequence: CASSDSIDQPQHF.

The rearrangement uses TRBV2 and TRBJ2-2. Germline V gene data show CDR1 as SNHLY and CDR2 as FYNNEI. The CDR3 is 14 amino acids. The CDR3: CASSESHYTGELFF.

The gene calls are TRBV6-5 and TRBJ2-5. The CDR3 is made up of 11 amino acids. CDR1 and CDR2 from the germline V gene are MNHEY and SVGAGI. Here the CDR3 reads CASTYTETQYF.

This rearrangement joins TRBV7-2 to TRBJ2-1; TCRdb picks TRBD2, but there is no DNA to check that call. This CDR3 is built from 15 residues. Germline V gives CDR1 SGHTA, CDR2 FQGNSA. The CDR3 reads CASSPSGGGGVYRFF.

The chain employs TRBV18 and TRBJ1-2; absent DNA, TCRdb's TRBD1 call cannot be checked. Germline lookup yields CDR1 KGHSH and CDR2 LQKENI. The CDR3 runs 18 residues. The CDR3 protein is CASSVLADSLPLNYGYTF.

This chain uses TRBV2 with TRBJ2-3; TCRdb designates TRBD1, a call that cannot be tested without DNA. This CDR3 spans 14 amino acids. Germline V gene lookup returns CDR1 SNHLY and CDR2 FYNNEI. The CDR3 sequence: CASRTDRGRGTQYF. The whole variable domain, filled in from reference TRBV2 and TRBJ2-3, reads EPEVTQTPSHQVTQMGQEVILRCVPISNHLYFYWYRQILGQKVEFLVSFYNNEISEKSEIFDDQFSVERPDGSNFTLKIRSTKLEDSAMYFCASRTDRGRGTQYFGPGTRLTVL.

This rearrangement joins TRBV7-9 to TRBJ2-7; TCRdb's D call, TRBD1, is unchecked because there is no DNA. Looked up from germline, CDR1 is SEHNR and CDR2 is FQNEAQ (reference sequence). The CDR3 runs to 15 residues. CDR3 residues: CASSHGGTGTYEQYF.

J is TRBJ2-5 and V is TRBV27; TCRdb gives TRBD2 as the D gene, but with no DNA this cannot be confirmed. Germline lookup yields CDR1 MNHEY and CDR2 SMNVEV (reference sequence). This CDR3 spans 14 amino acids. The CDR3: CASSFRRGGETQYF.

The chain has TRBV5-1 and TRBJ2-3; checking the TCRdb D call of TRBD1 is not possible without DNA. The CDR3 has 16 amino acids. The V gene's germline CDR1 is SGHRS and CDR2 YFSETQ. The CDR3 spells CASSPGGGYGTDTQYF.

This chain uses TRBV7-9 with TRBJ2-5; TCRdb outputs TRBD1, but without DNA this stays unchecked. The germline V gene encodes CDR1 SEHNR and CDR2 FQNEAQ (reference sequence). This CDR3 contains 14 residues. CDR3 amino acids: CASSPGQIQETQYF. The variable domain in full, completed from reference TRBV7-9 and TRBJ2-5, reads DTGVSQNPRHKITKRGQNVTFRCDPISEHNRLYWYRQTLGQGPEFLTYFQNEAQLEKSRLLSDRFSAERPKGSFSTLEIQRTEQGDSAMYLCASSPGQIQETQYFGPGTRLLVL.

The chain uses TRBV12-3 or TRBV12-4 and TRBJ1-6. The CDR3 loop spans 13 amino acids. The CDR3 reads CASSNTHNSPLHF.

V usage is TRBV12-3 or TRBV12-4 and J usage is TRBJ2-1; TCRdb indicates TRBD1, and absent DNA this call remains unverified. CDR3 length equals 13 residues. The CDR3 here is CASSLTGVDEQFF.

The rearrangement joins TRBV2 to TRBJ2-2; no DNA is available, so the TRBD1 call from TCRdb remains unchecked. CDR1 and CDR2 from the germline V gene are SNHLY and FYNNEI. The length of the CDR3 is 13 residues. The CDR3 reads CASSRQGGGELFF. Full variable domain (outside the CDR3, taken from reference TRBV2 and TRBJ2-2): EPEVTQTPSHQVTQMGQEVILRCVPISNHLYFYWYRQILGQKVEFLVSFYNNEISEKSEIFDDQFSVERPDGSNFTLKIRSTKLEDSAMYFCASSRQGGGELFFGEGSRLTVL.

This chain uses TRBV20-1 with TRBJ2-1; the D call of TRBD2 rests on TCRdb alone, since no DNA is present to check it. CDR3 length: 14 residues. CDR1 is DFQATT and CDR2 is SNEGSKA in the germline V gene (reference sequence). The CDR3 sequence is CSARDLRELNEQFF.

V is TRBV3-1 and J is TRBJ1-1. Per the germline V gene, CDR1 is LGHDT and CDR2 is YNNKEL (reference sequence). The CDR3 is 15 residues long. The CDR3 here is CASSQADFPNTEAFF. The full variable domain, completed using reference TRBV3-1 and TRBJ1-1, is DTAVSQTPKYLVTQMGNDKSIKCEQNLGHDTMYWYKQDSKKFLKIMFSYNNKELIINETVPNRFSPKSPDKAHLNLHINSLELGDSAVYFCASSQADFPNTEAFFGQGTRLTVV.

The rearrangement joins TRBV5-1 to TRBJ2-1; TCRdb lists TRBD2, though no DNA is available to test this call. Germline values: CDR1 SGHRS, CDR2 YFSETQ. The CDR3 sequence is 15 residues long. CDR3 sequence: CASSYGRVVGNEQFF.

This rearrangement joins TRBV5-1 to TRBJ1-4. Germline V CDR1 and CDR2: SGHRS, YFSETQ. CDR3 length equals 16 residues. The CDR3 region is CASSLAPQGAIEKLFF.